This TCR beta chain derives from a study of T cells in Graves' hyperthyroidism and ophthalmopathy. A lack of ophthalmopathy progression within 18 months defined stable Graves' hyperthyroidism. CDR1 and CDR2 from the germline V gene are SGHKS and YYEKEE (reference sequence). V lost 2 bases and J lost 0, with 9 bases in between. This CDR3 has 14 residues. Amplification of TCR beta CDR3 regions was performed using RNA transcripts as template. The HTBI set primed first-round TCR CDR3 RT-PCR. TCRdb re-called the multiplex PCR reads through MiXCR, storing one row per CDR3 protein. The top ten hold around 25% of the sample, which has around 300,000 distinct CDR3 sequences, 11% to 15% seen once. This clonotype has ten or more counts.

The sequence derives from a woman in her twenties or thirties with Graves' hyperthyroidism. This chain uses TRBV5-5 with TRBJ2-7; D ambiguous. Sample: blood. The CDR3 nucleotides read TGTGCCAGCAGCTTAGCCGGCAACTCCTACGAGCAGTACTTC. Its protein is CASSLAGNSYEQYF.